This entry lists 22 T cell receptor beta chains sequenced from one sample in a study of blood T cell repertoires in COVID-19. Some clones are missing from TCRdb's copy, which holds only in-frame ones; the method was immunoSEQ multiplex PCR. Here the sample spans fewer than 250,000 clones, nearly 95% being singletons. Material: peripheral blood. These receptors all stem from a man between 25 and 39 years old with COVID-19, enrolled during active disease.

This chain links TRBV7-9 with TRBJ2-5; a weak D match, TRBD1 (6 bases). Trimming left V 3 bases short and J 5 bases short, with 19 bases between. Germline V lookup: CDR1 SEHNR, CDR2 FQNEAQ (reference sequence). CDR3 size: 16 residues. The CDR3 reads CASSLKWQGMWETQYF. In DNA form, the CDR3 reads TGTGCCAGCAGCTTGAAATGGCAGGGGATGTGGGAGACCCAGTACTTC.

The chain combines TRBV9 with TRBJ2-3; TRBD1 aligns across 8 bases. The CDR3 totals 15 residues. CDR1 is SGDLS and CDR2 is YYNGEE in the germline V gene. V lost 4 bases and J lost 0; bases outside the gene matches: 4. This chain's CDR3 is CASSPDRASTDTQYF. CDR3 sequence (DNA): TGTGCCAGCAGCCCGGACAGGGCAAGCACAGATACGCAGTATTTT.

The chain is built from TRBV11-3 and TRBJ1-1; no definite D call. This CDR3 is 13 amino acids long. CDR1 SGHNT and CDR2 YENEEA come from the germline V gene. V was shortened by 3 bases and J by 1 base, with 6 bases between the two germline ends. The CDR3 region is CASSFEANTEAFF. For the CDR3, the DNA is TGTGCCAGCAGCTTTGAGGCGAACACTGAAGCTTTCTTT.

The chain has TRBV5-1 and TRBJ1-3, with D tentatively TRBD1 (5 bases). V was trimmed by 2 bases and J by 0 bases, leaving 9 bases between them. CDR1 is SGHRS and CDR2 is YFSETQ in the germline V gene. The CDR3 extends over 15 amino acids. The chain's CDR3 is CASSLPGVSGNTIYF. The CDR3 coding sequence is TGCGCCAGCAGCTTACCGGGGGTCTCTGGAAACACCATATATTTT.

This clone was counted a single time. The DNA for the CDR3 is TGTGCCAGCAGCTTGGTTCGCGGGGGGATGGAGACCCAGTACTTC. Its protein product is CASSLVRGGMETQYF. The chain uses TRBV5-4 and TRBJ2-5, with 8 bases matching TRBD2. Trimming took 0 bases from V and 5 from J; bases not matched to a gene: 6. Looked up from germline, CDR1 is SGHNT and CDR2 is YYREEE (reference sequence). CDR3 size: 15 residues.

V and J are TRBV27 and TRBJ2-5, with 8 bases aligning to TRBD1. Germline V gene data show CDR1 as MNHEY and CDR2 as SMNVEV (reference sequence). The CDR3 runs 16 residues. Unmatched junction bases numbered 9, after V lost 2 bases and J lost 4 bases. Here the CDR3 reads CASSLRLGRGLETQYF. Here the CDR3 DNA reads TGTGCCAGCAGTTTACGTCTCGGCAGGGGGCTAGAGACCCAGTACTTC.

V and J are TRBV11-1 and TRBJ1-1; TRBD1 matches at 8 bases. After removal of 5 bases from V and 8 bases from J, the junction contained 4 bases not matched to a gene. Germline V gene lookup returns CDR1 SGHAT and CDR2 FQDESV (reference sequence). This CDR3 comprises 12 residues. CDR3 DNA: TGTGCCAGCAGCCCGAGACAGGGGGAAGCTTTCTTT. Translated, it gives CASSPRQGEAFF.

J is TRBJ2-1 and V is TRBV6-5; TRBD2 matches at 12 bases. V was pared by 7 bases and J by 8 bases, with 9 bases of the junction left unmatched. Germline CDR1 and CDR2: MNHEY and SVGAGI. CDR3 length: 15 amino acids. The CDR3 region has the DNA TGTGCCAGCAATCCGGCTAGCGGGGGGGTTGATGAGCAGTTCTTC. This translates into CASNPASGGVDEQFF.

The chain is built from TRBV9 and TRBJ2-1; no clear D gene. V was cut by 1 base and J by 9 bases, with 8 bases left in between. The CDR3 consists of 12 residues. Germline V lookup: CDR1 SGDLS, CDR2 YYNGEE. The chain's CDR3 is CASSVKFGEQFF. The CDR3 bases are TGTGCCAGCAGCGTAAAGTTCGGTGAGCAGTTCTTC.

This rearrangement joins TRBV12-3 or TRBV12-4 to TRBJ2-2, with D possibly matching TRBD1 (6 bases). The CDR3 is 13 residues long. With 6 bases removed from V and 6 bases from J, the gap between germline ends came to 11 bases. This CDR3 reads CASSPQGAGELFF. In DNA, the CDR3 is TGTGCCAGCAGCCCACAGGGCGCCGGGGAGCTGTTTTTT.

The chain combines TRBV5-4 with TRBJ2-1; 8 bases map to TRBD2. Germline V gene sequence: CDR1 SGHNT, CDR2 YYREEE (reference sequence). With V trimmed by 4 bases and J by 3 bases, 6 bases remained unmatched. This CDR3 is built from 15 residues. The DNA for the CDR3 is TGTGCCAGCAGCCGCTACCTAGCGGGCTACAATGAGCAGTTCTTC. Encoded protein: CASSRYLAGYNEQFF. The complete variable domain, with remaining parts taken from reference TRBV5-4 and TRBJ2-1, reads ETGVTQSPTHLIKTRGQQVTLRCSSQSGHNTVSWYQQALGQGPQFIFQYYREEENGRGNFPPRFSGLQFPNYSSELNVNALELDDSALYLCASSRYLAGYNEQFFGPGTRLTVL.

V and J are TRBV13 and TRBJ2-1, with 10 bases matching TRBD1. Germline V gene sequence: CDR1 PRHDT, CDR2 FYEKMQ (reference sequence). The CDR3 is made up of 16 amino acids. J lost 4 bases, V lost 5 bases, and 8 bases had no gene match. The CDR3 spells CASSAMGQGSYNEQFF. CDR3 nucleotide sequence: TGTGCCAGCAGCGCAATGGGACAGGGGTCTTACAATGAGCAGTTCTTC.

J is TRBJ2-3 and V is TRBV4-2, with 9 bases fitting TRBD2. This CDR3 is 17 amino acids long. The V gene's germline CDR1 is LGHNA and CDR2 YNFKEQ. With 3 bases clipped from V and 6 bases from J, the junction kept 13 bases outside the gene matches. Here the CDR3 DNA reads TGTGCCAGCAGCCATCCCCGGGGGCGGGGGGGCCTGGATACGCAGTATTTT. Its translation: CASSHPRGRGGLDTQYF.

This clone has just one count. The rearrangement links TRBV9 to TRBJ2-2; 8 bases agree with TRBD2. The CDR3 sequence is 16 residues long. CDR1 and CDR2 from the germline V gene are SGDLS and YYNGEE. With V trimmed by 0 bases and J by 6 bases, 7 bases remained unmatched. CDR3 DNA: TGTGCCAGCAGCGTAGCGGGGGGGCCGGGTCCCGGGGAGCTGTTTTTT. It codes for CASSVAGGPGPGELFF. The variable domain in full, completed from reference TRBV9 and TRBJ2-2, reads DSGVTQTPKHLITATGQRVTLRCSPRSGDLSVYWYQQSLDQGLQFLIQYYNGEERAKGNILERFSAQQFPDLHSELNLSSLELGDSALYFCASSVAGGPGPGELFFGEGSRLTVL.

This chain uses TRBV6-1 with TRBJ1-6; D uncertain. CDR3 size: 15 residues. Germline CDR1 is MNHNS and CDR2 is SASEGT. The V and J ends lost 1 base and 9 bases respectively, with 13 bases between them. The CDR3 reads CASSEGTGSGSPLHF. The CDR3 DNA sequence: TGTGCCAGCAGTGAAGGGACTGGGAGCGGTTCACCCCTCCACTTT.

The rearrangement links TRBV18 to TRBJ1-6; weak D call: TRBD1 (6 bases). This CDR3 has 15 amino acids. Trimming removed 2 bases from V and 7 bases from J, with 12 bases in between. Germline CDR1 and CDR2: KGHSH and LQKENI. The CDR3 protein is CASSPRTVPNSPLHF. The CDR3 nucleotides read TGTGCCAGCTCACCAAGGACAGTCCCAAATTCACCCCTCCACTTT.

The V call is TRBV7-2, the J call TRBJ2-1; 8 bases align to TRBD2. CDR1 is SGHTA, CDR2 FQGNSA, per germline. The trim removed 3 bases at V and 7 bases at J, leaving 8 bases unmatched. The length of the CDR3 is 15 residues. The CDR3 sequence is CASSFVAGFRNEQFF. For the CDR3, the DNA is TGTGCCAGCAGCTTTGTAGCGGGGTTCAGAAATGAGCAGTTCTTC.

CDR3 coding DNA: TGTGCCTGGAGTGTAGGGGCATCGGGCACTGAAGCTTTCTTT. It translates to CAWSVGASGTEAFF. The chain has TRBV30 and TRBJ1-1; D possibly corresponds to TRBD1 (5 bases). The CDR3 length is 14 residues. CDR1 is GTSNPN and CDR2 is SVGIG in the germline V gene (reference sequence). The V end was cut by 0 bases, the J end by 4 bases, with 12 bases between.

As DNA, the CDR3 is TGTGCCATCAGCCCGGGACAGGTCGCCACTGAAGCTTTCTTT. Translated, it gives CAISPGQVATEAFF. The chain links TRBV10-3 to TRBJ1-1, with 8 positions matching TRBD1. The CDR3 is made up of 14 amino acids. V trimming: 6 bases; J trimming: 4 bases; junction bases outside the gene matches: 7. Germline V gene sequence: CDR1 ENHRY, CDR2 SYGVKD.

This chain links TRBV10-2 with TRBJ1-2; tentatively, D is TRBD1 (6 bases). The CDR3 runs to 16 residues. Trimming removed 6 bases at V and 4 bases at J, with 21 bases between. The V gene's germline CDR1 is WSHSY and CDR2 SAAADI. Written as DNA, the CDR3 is TGCGCCAGCAGCTCTCACCGGGACACCGATTCCTATGGCTACACCTTC. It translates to CASSSHRDTDSYGYTF.

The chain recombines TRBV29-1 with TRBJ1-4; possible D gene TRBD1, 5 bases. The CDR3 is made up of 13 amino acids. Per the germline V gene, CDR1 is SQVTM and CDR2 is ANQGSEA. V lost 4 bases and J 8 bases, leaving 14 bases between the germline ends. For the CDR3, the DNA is TGCAGCGTTGGGGGCTCTTACGGAGAAAAACTGTTTTTT. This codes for CSVGGSYGEKLFF. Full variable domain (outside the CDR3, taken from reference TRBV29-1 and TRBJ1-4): SAVISQKPSRDICQRGTSLTIQCQVDSQVTMMFWYRQQPGQSLTLIATANQGSEATYESGFVIDKFPISRPNLTFSTLTVSNMSPEDSSIYLCSVGGSYGEKLFFGSGTQLSVL.

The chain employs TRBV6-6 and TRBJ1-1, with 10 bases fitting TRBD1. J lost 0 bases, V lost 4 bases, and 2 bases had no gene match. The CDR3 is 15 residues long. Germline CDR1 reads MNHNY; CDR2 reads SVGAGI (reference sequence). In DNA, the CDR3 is TGTGCCAGCAGTTCCGGGACAGGGGTGAACACTGAAGCTTTCTTT. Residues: CASSSGTGVNTEAFF.